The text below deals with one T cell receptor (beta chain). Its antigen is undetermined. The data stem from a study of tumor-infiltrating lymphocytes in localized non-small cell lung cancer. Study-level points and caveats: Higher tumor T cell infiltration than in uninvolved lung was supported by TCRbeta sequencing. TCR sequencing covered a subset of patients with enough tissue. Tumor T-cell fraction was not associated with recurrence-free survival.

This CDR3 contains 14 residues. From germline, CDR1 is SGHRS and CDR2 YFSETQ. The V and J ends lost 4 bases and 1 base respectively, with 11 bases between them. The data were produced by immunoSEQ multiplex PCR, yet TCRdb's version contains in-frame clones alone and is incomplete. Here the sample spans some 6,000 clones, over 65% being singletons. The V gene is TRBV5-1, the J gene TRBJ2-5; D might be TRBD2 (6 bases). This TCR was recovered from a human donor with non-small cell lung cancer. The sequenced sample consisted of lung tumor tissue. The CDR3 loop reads CASSRAGGQETQYF. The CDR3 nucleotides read TGCGCCAGCAGCCGGGCCGGGGGCCAAGAGACCCAGTACTTC.